A single sample gave rise to the 5 T cell receptor beta chains below, sequenced in a study of T cells expressing NK-cell markers. TCRdb processed the 5' RACE reads again and assigns one entry to each CDR3 protein, with no DNA. The sample table sets out approximately 550,000 distinct CDR3 sequences. The sample taken for sequencing was blood T cells: a sorted CD56 or NKG2C T cell subset, CD4+ or CD8+ T cells, or bulk PBMC T cells (not recorded which). The receptors shown here come from a man aged 18 to 35 in good health.

This chain uses TRBV12-3 or TRBV12-4 with TRBJ2-5; TCRdb gives TRBD1 as the D gene, but with no DNA this cannot be confirmed. There are 13 residues in the CDR3. CDR3 sequence reads: CATIGEGGETQYF.

This sequence joins TRBV11-2 and TRBJ2-3; TCRdb lists TRBD2, though no DNA is available to test this call. CDR1 is SGHAT and CDR2 is FQNNGV in the germline V gene. The CDR3 extends over 18 amino acids. The CDR3 loop reads CASSRGLAGGRSGDTQYF.

The V and J genes are TRBV2 and TRBJ2-5; TCRdb indicates TRBD2, and absent DNA this call remains unverified. Germline-derived CDR1 and CDR2 are SNHLY and FYNNEI. The CDR3 covers 14 residues. CDR3 loop: CASVGTSGKETQYF.

The chain links TRBV20-1 to TRBJ1-6. Per the germline V gene, CDR1 is DFQATT and CDR2 is SNEGSKA (reference sequence). The CDR3 has 16 residues. CDR3 region: CSASSLSGSYNSPLHF.

The chain has TRBV29-1 and TRBJ2-7; TCRdb names TRBD2, which stays unverified in the absence of DNA. The CDR3 spans 14 residues. CDR1 is SQVTM, CDR2 ANQGSEA, per germline. CDR3 in amino acids: CSVGSGLLTYEQYF.